The present T cell receptor (beta chain) was sequenced within a study of blood T cell repertoires in COVID-19. CDR1 is GTSNPN and CDR2 is SVGIG in the germline V gene (reference sequence). This CDR3 is built from 16 residues. The V and J ends lost 0 bases and 6 bases respectively, with 20 bases between them. The protocol was immunoSEQ multiplex PCR, while the TCRdb copy is restricted to in-frame clones and leaves out a portion. The sample contains about 190,000 clones, around nine tenths of which appear only once. This TCR was recovered from a woman in her thirties or forties who had recovered from COVID-19. V usage is TRBV30 and J usage is TRBJ1-1; the D gene is possibly TRBD1 (6 bases). Sample: peripheral blood. DNA of the CDR3: TGTGCCTGGAGTGTGGGCAGGGGCGCAACCTCTCCTGAAGCTTTCTTT. The encoded protein is CAWSVGRGATSPEAFF.